A selection of T cell receptor beta chains follows, all from one sample in a study of T cell responses to AZD1222 COVID-19 vaccine. Clones were sequenced by immunoSEQ multiplex PCR, and TCRdb holds only the in-frame ones, with some missing. Of around 120,000 clones in the sample, around 90% were seen once. The source was peripheral blood, collected on day 0 of AZD1222 vaccination. The receptor source for this set is an adult in good health. Both conserved end residues are part of each CDR3.

J: TRBJ1-5
V: TRBV19
CDR3: CASSLGGSGQPQHF

J: TRBJ1-1
V: TRBV27
CDR3: CASKQLQGRGMAEAFF

J: TRBJ1-4
V: TRBV19
CDR3: CASSIQGNNEKLFF

J: TRBJ2-1
V: TRBV5-1
CDR3: CASSLGMHTSYNEQFF

J: TRBJ2-1
V: TRBV4-2
CDR3: CASSQEVGREQFF

J: TRBJ2-7
V: TRBV29-1
CDR3: CSVVNRDSDLEQYF

J: TRBJ2-5
V: TRBV7-9
CDR3: CASSQGLTTGGRQETQYF

J: TRBJ1-5
V: TRBV20-1
CDR3: CSASLPAGNQPQHF

J: TRBJ1-2
V: TRBV5-8
CDR3: CASSPFGPNRGYGYTF

J: TRBJ2-1
V: TRBV7-2
CDR3: CASSLLRGGGGEQFF

J: TRBJ1-2
V: TRBV19
CDR3: CASRDRVPYGYTF

J: TRBJ1-2
V: TRBV30
CDR3: CAWKSSDSIF

J: TRBJ1-1
V: TRBV5-1
CDR3: CASSLVVGAEAFF

J: TRBJ1-4
V: TRBV7-9
CDR3: CASSLDGRRGSEKLFF

J: TRBJ2-5
V: TRBV18
CDR3: CASSPIGMGETQYF

J: TRBJ2-5
V: TRBV9
CDR3: CASSPPSSRETQYF

J: TRBJ2-7
V: TRBV7-9
CDR3: CASSLRGVYEQYF

J: TRBJ1-6
V: TRBV6-5
CDR3: CASSYARGQGNSPLHF

J: TRBJ2-1
V: TRBV3-1/TRBV3-2
CDR3: CASSQVPNEQFF

J: TRBJ1-6
V: TRBV7-2
CDR3: CASSQTGPLHF

J: TRBJ1-5
V: TRBV9
CDR3: CASSEGPLAQPQHF

J: TRBJ2-7
V: TRBV19
CDR3: CASNPDRNSYEQYF

J: TRBJ2-5
V: TRBV19
CDR3: CASSNSIETQYF

J: TRBJ1-6
V: TRBV9
CDR3: CASSANSGGISPLHF

J: TRBJ2-7
V: TRBV5-1
CDR3: CASSPDFGGQNEQYF

J: TRBJ2-6
V: TRBV18
CDR3: CASSPRGGSGANVLTF

J: TRBJ1-5
V: TRBV21-1
CDR3: CASSKGQVGDQPQHF

J: TRBJ2-5
V: TRBV4-3
CDR3: CASSQALASEASQETQYF

J: TRBJ2-3
V: TRBV29-1
CDR3: CSVDDTFTDTQYF

J: TRBJ2-5
V: TRBV4-1
CDR3: CASSQGTSGVETQYF

J: TRBJ2-7
V: TRBV5-1
CDR3: CASSWDGTSSYEQYF

J: TRBJ1-2
V: TRBV11-3
CDR3: CASSLTTGEDYGYTF

J: TRBJ1-5
V: TRBV11-2
CDR3: CASSYRGSNQPQHF

J: TRBJ2-5
V: TRBV5-1
CDR3: CASNPGAGQETQYF

J: TRBJ1-3
V: TRBV7-8
CDR3: CASSEATVSGNTIYF

J: TRBJ1-1
V: TRBV14
CDR3: CASSQVWGRGKAFF

J: TRBJ1-1
V: TRBV29-1
CDR3: CSVDRGTSNTEAFF

J: TRBJ1-1
V: TRBV21-1
CDR3: CASSTVPLASEAFF

J: TRBJ1-2
V: TRBV6-5
CDR3: CASSRAISEGYTF

J: TRBJ1-6
V: TRBV30
CDR3: CAWSAQGDSPLHF

J: TRBJ2-7
V: TRBV5-5
CDR3: CASSLVDRASYEQYF

J: TRBJ2-7
V: TRBV7-2
CDR3: CASSLSTGLYEQYF

J: TRBJ1-2
V: TRBV11-2
CDR3: CASSPWTGFYGYTF

J: TRBJ1-5
V: TRBV6-2/TRBV6-3
CDR3: CASSRQAGDQPQHF

J: TRBJ2-2
V: TRBV6-5
CDR3: CALGLSNTGELFF

J: TRBJ2-7
V: TRBV4-2
CDR3: CASSQDWSYEQYF

J: TRBJ2-3
V: TRBV19
CDR3: CASSTWTSGGGTDTQYF

J: TRBJ1-6
V: TRBV9
CDR3: CASSREWPGGNSPLHF

J: TRBJ1-6
V: TRBV4-3
CDR3: CASSLDSWRTNSPLHF